This T cell receptor (beta chain) was observed in a study of blood T cell repertoires in COVID-19. Overall study: Researchers got acute and convalescent COVID-19 samples from the United States, Italy and Spain. T cells, B-cell-depleted T cells, or PBMCs provided the cDNA or gDNA that served as material.

Original methodology: Amplification of reference gene primers was used by the study to estimate nucleated cell counts. TCRdb keeps only in-frame clones here, not all; method: immunoSEQ multiplex PCR. V and J calls and clone size follow that table, whereas D and trimming were derived from the DNA. The sample has 29,000 or so clones, around 87% seen once. The V end was cut by 1 base, the J end by 6 bases, with 7 bases between. This CDR3 comprises 12 residues. Germline V lookup: CDR1 SGHAT, CDR2 FQNNGV. The sequence derives from a human donor in a cohort sampled during active COVID-19. The donor label of this sample is uncertain. The sequenced sample consisted of peripheral blood. The gene calls are TRBV11-2 and TRBJ2-7; D call uncertain. CDR3 sequence reads: CASSLVRREQYF. The CDR3 DNA follows: TGTGCCAGCAGCTTAGTCCGTCGCGAGCAGTACTTC.